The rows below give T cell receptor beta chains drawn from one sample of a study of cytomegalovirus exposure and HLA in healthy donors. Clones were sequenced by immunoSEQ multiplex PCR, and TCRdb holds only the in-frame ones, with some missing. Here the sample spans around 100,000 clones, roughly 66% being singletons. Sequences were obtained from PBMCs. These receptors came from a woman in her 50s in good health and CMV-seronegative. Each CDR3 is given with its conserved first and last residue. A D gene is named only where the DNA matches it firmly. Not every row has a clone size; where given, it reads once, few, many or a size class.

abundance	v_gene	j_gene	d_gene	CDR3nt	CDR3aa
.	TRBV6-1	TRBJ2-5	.	TGTGCCAGCGTTCCACAGGGACCGGAGACCCAGTACTTC	CASVPQGPETQYF
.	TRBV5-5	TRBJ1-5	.	TGTGCCAGCAGCACCCGGTGGGGGGGCGGTCAGCCCCAGCATTTT	CASSTRWGGGQPQHF
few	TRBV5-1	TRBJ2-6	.	TGCGCCAGCAGCTTTATTGGGCCAGGTTCGGTGATCTCTGGGGCCAACGTCCTGACTTTC	CASSFIGPGSVISGANVLTF
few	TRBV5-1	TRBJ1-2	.	TGCGCCAACACGGAAGGGGAAGGTGGCTACACCTTC	CANTEGEGGYTF
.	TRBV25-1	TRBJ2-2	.	TGTGCCAGCAGTGCGGGGGTGAACACCGGGGAGCTGTTTTTT	CASSAGVNTGELFF
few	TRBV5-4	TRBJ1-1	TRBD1	TGTGCCAGCAGCTTGAACAGGGGTGGAACTGAAGCTTTCTTT	CASSLNRGGTEAFF
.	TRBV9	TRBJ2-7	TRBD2	TGTGCCAGCAGCGTAGCCGGGACTACTAACTACGAGCAGTACTTC	CASSVAGTTNYEQYF
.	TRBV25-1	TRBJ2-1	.	TGTGCCAGCAGTGAGGTCGCGAGCAGGGAGCAGTTCTTC	CASSEVASREQFF
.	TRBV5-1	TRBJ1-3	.	TGCGCCAGCAGTATCGAGCAATCTGGAAACACCATATATTTT	CASSIEQSGNTIYF
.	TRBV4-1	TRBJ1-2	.	TGCGCCAGCAGCCAAGGACCGGGACATAACTATGGCTACACCTTC	CASSQGPGHNYGYTF